In its sample, the clone carrying this T cell receptor delta chain ranks as large. Its antigen is not known. TCRdb re-called the RT-PCR reads via CATT. The sample lists fewer than 250 delta-chain clones; roughly 5.1% were seen once. This entry comes from a study of gammadelta T cells in human blood. Points from the study as a whole: Microbial exposure reportedly appeared to drive polyclonal expansion of innate gamma-delta T cells right after birth.

Unmatched junction bases numbered 0, after V lost 0 bases and J lost 4 bases. CDR3 size: 14 residues. CDR1 and CDR2 from the germline V gene are GEAIGNYY and EKD. The chain combines TRDV2 with TRDJ1; 11 nucleotides line up with TRDD3. The sequenced sample consisted of Vgamma9Vdelta2 gamma-delta T cells from infant blood. This clonotype was obtained from a human donor. In nucleotides, the CDR3 is TGTGCCTGTGACACCTGGGGGATACGCGATAAACTCATCTTT. Amino acids: CACDTWGIRDKLIF.